This is a list of T cell receptor beta chains from one sample in a study of T-cell reconstitution after alpha-beta-depleted transplantation in children. TCRdb passed the PCR reads through MiXCR, listing each CDR3 protein once. This repertoire shows hundreds of thousands of distinct CDR3 sequences, approximately 16% found once; its top ten account for 1.1%. The material sequenced was PBMCs from the stem cell graft donor, taken from the stem cell graft. These receptors were collected from a human donor who donated a stem cell graft to a child with acute myeloid leukemia. The CDR3 runs from the conserved cysteine through the conserved F or W. Each record gives: J gene, D gene, V gene, clone size, CDR3 DNA, CDR3 protein. D genes are given only for firm matches. The size of a clone is reported for some rows only, either as once, few or many, or as a class for expanded clones.

TRBJ1-2 | - | TRBV24-1 | - | TGTGCCACCAGTGACTCAGGGAAAAGGCATGGCTACACCTTC | CATSDSGKRHGYTF
TRBJ1-3 | - | TRBV5-5 | few | TGTGCCAGCAGCTTGCGGTTACTTCAGCCTGGAAACACCATATATTTT | CASSLRLLQPGNTIYF
TRBJ1-1 | - | TRBV5-1 | few | TGCGCCAGCAGCCCAGCGACGGGTGGGACTGAAGCTTTCTTT | CASSPATGGTEAFF
TRBJ1-5 | TRBD1 | TRBV15 | - | TGTGCCACCAGCAGGGGTGGGACACCAGGGGGGAAGCCCCAGCATTTT | CATSRGGTPGGKPQHF
TRBJ2-5 | TRBD1 | TRBV24-1 | many | TGTGCCACCAGTGCAGAACAGGGGGACGAGGCCCAGTACTTC | CATSAEQGDEAQYF
TRBJ1-2 | - | TRBV29-1 | many | TGCAGCGGCCGGGACGGGCGCAACTATGGCTACACCTTC | CSGRDGRNYGYTF
TRBJ2-3 | - | TRBV12-3/TRBV12-4 | - | TGTGCCAGCCTCGGGGGCGCTTTCTCAGATACGCAGTATTTT | CASLGGAFSDTQYF
TRBJ2-7 | - | TRBV7-9 | - | TGTGCCAGCAGCCTAACGGAGGTGGACTACGAGCAGTACTTC | CASSLTEVDYEQYF
TRBJ2-7 | TRBD1 | TRBV20-1 | many | TGCAGTGCTAGGAGGACAGGACTCTACGAGCAGTACTTC | CSARRTGLYEQYF
TRBJ2-6 | - | TRBV5-1 | - | TGCGCCAGCAGCCACTGGGAAGGGGCCAACGTCCTGACTTTC | CASSHWEGANVLTF
TRBJ2-1 | TRBD2 | TRBV20-1 | many | TGCAGTGCCGCCGGGGCGGGGGTAAACTACAATGAGCAGTTCTTC | CSAAGAGVNYNEQFF
TRBJ1-5 | - | TRBV20-1 | many | TGCAGTGCTAGTACGACAGAGAATCAGCCCCAGCATTTT | CSASTTENQPQHF
TRBJ1-5 | TRBD1 | TRBV6-1 | many | TGTGCCAGCAGTAAACAGGGGGTGAGCAATCAGCCCCAGCATTTT | CASSKQGVSNQPQHF
TRBJ2-5 | TRBD2 | TRBV20-1 | - | TGCAGTGCTCTGAGACTAGCGGGGGGGGCGGATGAGACCCAGTACTTC | CSALRLAGGADETQYF
TRBJ2-1 | TRBD1 | TRBV12-3/TRBV12-4 | many | TGTGCCAGCAGTTCCAGGTGGGACAGGGTCTACAATGAGCAGTTCTTC | CASSSRWDRVYNEQFF
TRBJ2-1 | TRBD2 | TRBV12-5 | few | TGTGCTAGTGGTTTGGTTACTAGCGGGGGAGAGCAGTTCTTC | CASGLVTSGGEQFF
TRBJ2-1 | TRBD2 | TRBV19 | few | TGTGCCAGTAGTATTAGATGGACCGGGGGGGGCGCGGGGTACAATGAGCAGTTCTTC | CASSIRWTGGGAGYNEQFF
TRBJ2-2 | - | TRBV7-6 | - | TGTGCCAGCAGCCTAGGACAGTACACCGGGGAGCTGTTTTTT | CASSLGQYTGELFF
TRBJ1-2 | - | TRBV20-1 | few | TGCAGTGCTAGAATATCGGGGGTCTATGGCTACACCTTC | CSARISGVYGYTF
TRBJ2-1 | - | TRBV15 | - | TGTGCCACCAGCAGAGGAAGACAGGAACCTATTAATGAGCAGTTCTTC | CATSRGRQEPINEQFF